One sample yielded the 8 T cell receptor beta chains listed below, sequenced in a study of cytomegalovirus exposure and HLA in healthy donors. Using immunoSEQ multiplex PCR, the repertoire was profiled, and TCRdb retains in-frame clones only, with some absent. The sample includes over 110,000 clones, around nine tenths of them seen just once. The sample was PBMCs. Every receptor here comes from a man between 18 and 35 years old in good health and CMV-seropositive.

This chain connects TRBV7-2 to TRBJ2-2; 8 bases line up with TRBD2. CDR3 length: 13 residues. Per germline, CDR1 SGHTA and CDR2 FQGNSA. J was trimmed by 6 bases and V by 3 bases; bases with no gene match: 0. The CDR3 spells CASSFGRAGELFF. The DNA of the CDR3 is TGTGCCAGCAGCTTCGGGAGGGCCGGGGAGCTGTTTTTT. The full variable domain, in which reference TRBV7-2 and TRBJ2-2 provide the parts outside the CDR3, is GAGVSQSPSNKVTEKGKDVELRCDPISGHTALYWYRQSLGQGLEFLIYFQGNSAPDKSGLPSDRFSAERTGGSVSTLTIQRTQQEDSAVYLCASSFGRAGELFFGEGSRLTVL.

This clone was counted a single time. The V call is TRBV6-1, the J call TRBJ1-1; possible D gene TRBD1, 5 bases. The CDR3 is 13 residues long. Trimming shortened V by 7 bases and J by 2 bases, and 11 bases separated the two germline ends. Per germline, CDR1 MNHNS and CDR2 SASEGT. This chain's CDR3 is CASNLDRNTEAFF. CDR3 sequence (DNA): TGTGCCAGCAACCTCGACAGAAACACTGAAGCTTTCTTT.

The chain is built from TRBV11-3 and TRBJ2-1; 7 bases agree with TRBD2. Germline-derived CDR1 and CDR2 are SGHNT and YENEEA. Trimming cost V 3 bases and J 7 bases; bases outside gene matches: 6. The CDR3 extends over 14 amino acids. The CDR3 protein is CASSFSGPWNEQFF. The DNA for the CDR3 is TGTGCCAGCAGCTTTAGCGGGCCTTGGAATGAGCAGTTCTTC.

This rearrangement joins TRBV4-1 to TRBJ1-4; D is uncertain. Germline loops: CDR1 MGHRA, CDR2 YSYEKL. Trimming left V 3 bases short and J 8 bases short, with 19 bases between. There are 16 residues in the CDR3. The CDR3 coding sequence is TGCGCCAGCAGCCAGGGTGAGAGGAGCGGGAGGGAAAAACTGTTTTTT. Its protein product is CASSQGERSGREKLFF.

The genes are TRBV6-5 and TRBJ2-7; 11 bases line up with TRBD2. Per the germline V gene, CDR1 is MNHEY and CDR2 is SVGAGI. J gave up 4 bases and V 4 bases, and 0 bases lay outside the gene matches. CDR3 length equals 13 residues. The CDR3 protein is CASSWTSGYEQYF. The CDR3 coding sequence is TGTGCCAGCAGTTGGACTAGCGGGTACGAGCAGTACTTC.

This sequence joins TRBV10-3 and TRBJ1-2; the D is unclear. Per the germline V gene, CDR1 is ENHRY and CDR2 is SYGVKD. The V end was cut by 8 bases, the J end by 5 bases, with 18 bases between. This CDR3 is built from 14 residues. CDR3 protein: CAIRTGMGGYGYTF. CDR3 sequence (DNA): TGTGCCATCCGCACGGGGATGGGAGGGTATGGCTACACCTTC.

The chain joins TRBV30 to TRBJ2-1, with a tentative D call TRBD1 (6 bases). Germline V gene data show CDR1 as GTSNPN and CDR2 as SVGIG (reference sequence). Trimming left V 1 base short and J 5 bases short, with 15 bases between. This CDR3 contains 15 residues. The CDR3 sequence is CAWSGGQGNDNEQFF. For the CDR3, the DNA is TGTGCCTGGAGTGGGGGGCAGGGAAACGACAATGAGCAGTTCTTC.

The CDR3 protein is CASSLRLDSYQETQYF. Written as DNA, the CDR3 is TGTGCCAGCAGCTTAAGGCTAGACTCGTACCAAGAGACCCAGTACTTC. The chain joins TRBV7-9 to TRBJ2-5; D is ambiguous. Germline values: CDR1 SEHNR, CDR2 FQNEAQ (reference sequence). The V end lost 2 bases, the J end lost 0 bases, and 13 bases lay between the germline ends. The CDR3 is 16 residues long.